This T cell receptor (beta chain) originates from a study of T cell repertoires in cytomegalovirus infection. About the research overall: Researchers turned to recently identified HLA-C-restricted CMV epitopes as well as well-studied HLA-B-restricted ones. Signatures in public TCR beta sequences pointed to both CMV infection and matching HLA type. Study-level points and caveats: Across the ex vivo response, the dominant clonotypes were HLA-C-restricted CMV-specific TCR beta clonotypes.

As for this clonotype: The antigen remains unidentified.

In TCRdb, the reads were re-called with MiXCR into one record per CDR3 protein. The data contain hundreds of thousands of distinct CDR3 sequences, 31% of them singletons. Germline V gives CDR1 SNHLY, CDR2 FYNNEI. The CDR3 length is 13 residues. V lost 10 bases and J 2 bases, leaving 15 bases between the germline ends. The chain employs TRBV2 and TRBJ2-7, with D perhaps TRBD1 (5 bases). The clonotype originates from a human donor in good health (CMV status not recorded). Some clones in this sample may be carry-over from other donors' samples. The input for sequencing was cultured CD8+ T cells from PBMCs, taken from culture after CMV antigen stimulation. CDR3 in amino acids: CANIAADTYEQYF. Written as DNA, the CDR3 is TGTGCCAACATAGCTGCGGACACCTACGAGCAGTACTTC.